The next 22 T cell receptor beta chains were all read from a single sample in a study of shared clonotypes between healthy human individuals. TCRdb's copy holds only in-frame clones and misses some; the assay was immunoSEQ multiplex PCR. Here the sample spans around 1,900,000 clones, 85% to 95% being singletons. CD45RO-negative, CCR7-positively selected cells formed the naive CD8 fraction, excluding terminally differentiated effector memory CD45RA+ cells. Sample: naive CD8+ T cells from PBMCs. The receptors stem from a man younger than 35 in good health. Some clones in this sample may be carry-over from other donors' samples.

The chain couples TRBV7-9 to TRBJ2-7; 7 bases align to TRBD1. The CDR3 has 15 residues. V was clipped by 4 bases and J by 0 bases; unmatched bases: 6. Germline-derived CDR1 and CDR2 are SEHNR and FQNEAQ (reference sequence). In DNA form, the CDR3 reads TGTGCCAGCAGCTCGGGACAGCGCAGCTCCTACGAGCAGTACTTC. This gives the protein CASSSGQRSSYEQYF.

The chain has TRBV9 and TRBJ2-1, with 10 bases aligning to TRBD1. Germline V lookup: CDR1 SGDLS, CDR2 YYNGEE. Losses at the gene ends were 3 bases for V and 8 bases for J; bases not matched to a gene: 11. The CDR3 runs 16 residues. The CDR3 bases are TGTGCCAGCAGCGCAGTAGCCGGGACAGGGGAGGATGAGCAGTTCTTC. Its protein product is CASSAVAGTGEDEQFF. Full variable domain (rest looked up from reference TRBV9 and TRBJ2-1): DSGVTQTPKHLITATGQRVTLRCSPRSGDLSVYWYQQSLDQGLQFLIQYYNGEERAKGNILERFSAQQFPDLHSELNLSSLELGDSALYFCASSAVAGTGEDEQFFGPGTRLTVL.

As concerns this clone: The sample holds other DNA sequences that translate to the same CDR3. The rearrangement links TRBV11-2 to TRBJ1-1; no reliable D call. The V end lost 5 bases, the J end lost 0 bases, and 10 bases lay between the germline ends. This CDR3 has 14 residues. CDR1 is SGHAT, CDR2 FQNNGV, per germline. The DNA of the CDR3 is TGTGCCAGCAGCCTCGGAGGTCTGAACACTGAAGCTTTCTTT. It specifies CASSLGGLNTEAFF.

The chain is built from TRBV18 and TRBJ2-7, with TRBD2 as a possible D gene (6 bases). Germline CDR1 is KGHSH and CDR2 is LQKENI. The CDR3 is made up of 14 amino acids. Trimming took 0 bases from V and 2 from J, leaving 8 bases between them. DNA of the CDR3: TGTGCCAGCTCACCACCCGGGAGTACCTACGAGCAGTACTTC. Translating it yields CASSPPGSTYEQYF.

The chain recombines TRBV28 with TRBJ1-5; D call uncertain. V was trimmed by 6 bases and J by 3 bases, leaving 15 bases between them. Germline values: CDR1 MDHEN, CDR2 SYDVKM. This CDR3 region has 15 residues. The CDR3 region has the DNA TGTGCCAGCAGGATCATCGGGGAGAACAATCAGCCCCAGCATTTT. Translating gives CASRIIGENNQPQHF.

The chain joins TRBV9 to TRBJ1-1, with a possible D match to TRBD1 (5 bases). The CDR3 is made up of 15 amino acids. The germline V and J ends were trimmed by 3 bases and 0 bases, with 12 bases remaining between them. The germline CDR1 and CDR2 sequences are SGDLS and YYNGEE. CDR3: CASSAPGRLNTEAFF. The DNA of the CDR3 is TGTGCCAGCAGCGCTCCGGGACGGCTGAACACTGAAGCTTTCTTT.

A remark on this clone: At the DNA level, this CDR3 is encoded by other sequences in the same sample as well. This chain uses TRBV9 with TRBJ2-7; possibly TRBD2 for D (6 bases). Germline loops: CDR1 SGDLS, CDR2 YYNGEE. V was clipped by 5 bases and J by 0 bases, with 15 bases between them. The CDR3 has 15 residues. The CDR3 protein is CASSEGGRSSYEQYF. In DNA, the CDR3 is TGTGCCAGCAGTGAGGGTGGGAGGAGCTCCTACGAGCAGTACTTC.

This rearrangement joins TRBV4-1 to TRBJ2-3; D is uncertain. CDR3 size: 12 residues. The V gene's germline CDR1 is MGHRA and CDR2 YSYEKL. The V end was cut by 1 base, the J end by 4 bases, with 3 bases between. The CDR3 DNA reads TGCGCCAGCAGCCAAGGGCCAGATACGCAGTATTTT. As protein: CASSQGPDTQYF.

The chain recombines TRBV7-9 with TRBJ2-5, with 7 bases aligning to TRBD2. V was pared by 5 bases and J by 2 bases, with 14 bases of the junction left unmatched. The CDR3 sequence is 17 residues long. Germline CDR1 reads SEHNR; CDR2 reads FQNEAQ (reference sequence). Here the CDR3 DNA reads TGTGCCAGCAGCCATAATAAGCCGGGAGGTGGGCAAGAGACCCAGTACTTC. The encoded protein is CASSHNKPGGGQETQYF.

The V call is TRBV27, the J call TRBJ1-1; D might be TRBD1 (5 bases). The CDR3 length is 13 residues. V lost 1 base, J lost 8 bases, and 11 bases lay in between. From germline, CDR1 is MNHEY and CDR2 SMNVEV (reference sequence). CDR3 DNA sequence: TGTGCCAGCAGTTTATATCGTCGGGGCGAAGCTTTCTTT. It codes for CASSLYRRGEAFF.

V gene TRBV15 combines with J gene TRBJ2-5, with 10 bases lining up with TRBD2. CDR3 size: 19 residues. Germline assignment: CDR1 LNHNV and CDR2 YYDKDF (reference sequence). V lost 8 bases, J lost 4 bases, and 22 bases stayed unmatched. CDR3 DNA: TGTGCCACCGCCGCCTCCGGTCCAGCGGGAGGGAGGGGTGTAGAGACCCAGTACTTC. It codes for CATAASGPAGGRGVETQYF.

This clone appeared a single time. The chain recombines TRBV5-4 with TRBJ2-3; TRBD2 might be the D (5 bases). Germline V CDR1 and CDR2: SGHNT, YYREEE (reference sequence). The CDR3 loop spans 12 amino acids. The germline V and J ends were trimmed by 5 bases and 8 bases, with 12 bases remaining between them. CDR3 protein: CASSFGIFTQYF. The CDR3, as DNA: TGTGCCAGCAGTTTCGGGATTTTTACGCAGTATTTT.

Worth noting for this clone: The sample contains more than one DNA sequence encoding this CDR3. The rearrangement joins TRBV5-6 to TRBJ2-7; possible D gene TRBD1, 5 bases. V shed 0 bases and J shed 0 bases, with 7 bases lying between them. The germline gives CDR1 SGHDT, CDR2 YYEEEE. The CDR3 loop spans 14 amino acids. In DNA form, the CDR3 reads TGTGCCAGCAGCTTGGGGGGCGACTCCTACGAGCAGTACTTC. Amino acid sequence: CASSLGGDSYEQYF.

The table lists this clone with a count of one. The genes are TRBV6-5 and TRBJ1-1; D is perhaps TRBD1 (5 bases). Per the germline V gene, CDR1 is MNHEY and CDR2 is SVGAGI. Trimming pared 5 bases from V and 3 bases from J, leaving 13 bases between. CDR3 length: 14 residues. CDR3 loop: CASSPQGRDTEAFF. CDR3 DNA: TGTGCCAGCAGTCCTCAGGGCAGGGACACTGAAGCTTTCTTT.

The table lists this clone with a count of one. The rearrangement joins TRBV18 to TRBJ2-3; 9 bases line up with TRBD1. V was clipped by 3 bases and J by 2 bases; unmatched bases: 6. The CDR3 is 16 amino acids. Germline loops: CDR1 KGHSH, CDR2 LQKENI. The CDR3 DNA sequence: TGTGCCAGCTCACCGCCGGGACAGGGTTTCACAGATACGCAGTATTTT. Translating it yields CASSPPGQGFTDTQYF.

The CDR3 protein is CASSPNSGLALNEQFF. The CDR3 bases are TGTGCCAGTAGTCCTAACTCGGGACTAGCCCTCAATGAGCAGTTCTTC. The V and J genes are TRBV19 and TRBJ2-1; 9 bases are a match to TRBD2. V dropped 5 bases and J dropped 6; count of bases not matched to a gene: 11. Germline CDR1 LNHDA, CDR2 SQIVND (reference sequence). The CDR3 sequence is 16 residues long.

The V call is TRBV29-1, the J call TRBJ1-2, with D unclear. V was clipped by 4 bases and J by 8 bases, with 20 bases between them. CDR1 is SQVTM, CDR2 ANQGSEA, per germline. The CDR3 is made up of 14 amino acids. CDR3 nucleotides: TGCAGCGTTGTCTGGGTGGGATTTTTGTGGGGCTACACCTTC. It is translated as CSVVWVGFLWGYTF. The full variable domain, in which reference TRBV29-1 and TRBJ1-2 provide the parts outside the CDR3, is SAVISQKPSRDICQRGTSLTIQCQVDSQVTMMFWYRQQPGQSLTLIATANQGSEATYESGFVIDKFPISRPNLTFSTLTVSNMSPEDSSIYLCSVVWVGFLWGYTFGSGTRLTVV.

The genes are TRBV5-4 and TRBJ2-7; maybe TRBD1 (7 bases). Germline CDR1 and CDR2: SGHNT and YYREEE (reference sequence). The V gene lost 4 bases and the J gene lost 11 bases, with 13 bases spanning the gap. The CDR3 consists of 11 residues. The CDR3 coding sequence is TGTGCCAGCAGCGCCGACAGGGAGGAGTACTTC. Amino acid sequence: CASSADREEYF.

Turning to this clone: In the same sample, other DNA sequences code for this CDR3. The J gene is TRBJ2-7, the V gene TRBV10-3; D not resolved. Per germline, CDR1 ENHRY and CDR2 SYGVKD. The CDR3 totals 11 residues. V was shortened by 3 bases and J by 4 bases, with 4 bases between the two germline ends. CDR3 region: CAISDAYEQYF. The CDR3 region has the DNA TGTGCCATCAGTGATGCGTACGAGCAGTACTTC.

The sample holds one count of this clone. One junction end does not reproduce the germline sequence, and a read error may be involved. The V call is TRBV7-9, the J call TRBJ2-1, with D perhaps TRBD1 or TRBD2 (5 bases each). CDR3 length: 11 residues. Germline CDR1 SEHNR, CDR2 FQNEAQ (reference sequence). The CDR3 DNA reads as TGTGCCAGCAGCCTGGGACCGGGCTTCGTCTTC. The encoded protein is CASSLGPGFVF.

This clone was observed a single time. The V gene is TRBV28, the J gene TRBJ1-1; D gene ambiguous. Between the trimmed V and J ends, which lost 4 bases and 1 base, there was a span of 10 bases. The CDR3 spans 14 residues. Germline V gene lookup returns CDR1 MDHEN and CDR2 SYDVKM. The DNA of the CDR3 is TGTGCCAGCAGTTACTCGTCGGGGAACACTGAAGCTTTCTTT. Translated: CASSYSSGNTEAFF.

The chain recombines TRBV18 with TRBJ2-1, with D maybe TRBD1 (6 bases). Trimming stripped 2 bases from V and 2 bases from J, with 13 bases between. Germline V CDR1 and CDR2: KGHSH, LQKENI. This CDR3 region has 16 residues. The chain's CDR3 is CASSPGTQGPYNEQFF. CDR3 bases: TGTGCCAGCTCACCAGGGACACAAGGCCCCTACAATGAGCAGTTCTTC. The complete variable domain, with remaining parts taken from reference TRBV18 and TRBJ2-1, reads NAGVMQNPRHLVRRRGQEARLRCSPMKGHSHVYWYRQLPEEGLKFMVYLQKENIIDESGMPKERFSAEFPKEGPSILRIQQVVRGDSAAYFCASSPGTQGPYNEQFFGPGTRLTVL.